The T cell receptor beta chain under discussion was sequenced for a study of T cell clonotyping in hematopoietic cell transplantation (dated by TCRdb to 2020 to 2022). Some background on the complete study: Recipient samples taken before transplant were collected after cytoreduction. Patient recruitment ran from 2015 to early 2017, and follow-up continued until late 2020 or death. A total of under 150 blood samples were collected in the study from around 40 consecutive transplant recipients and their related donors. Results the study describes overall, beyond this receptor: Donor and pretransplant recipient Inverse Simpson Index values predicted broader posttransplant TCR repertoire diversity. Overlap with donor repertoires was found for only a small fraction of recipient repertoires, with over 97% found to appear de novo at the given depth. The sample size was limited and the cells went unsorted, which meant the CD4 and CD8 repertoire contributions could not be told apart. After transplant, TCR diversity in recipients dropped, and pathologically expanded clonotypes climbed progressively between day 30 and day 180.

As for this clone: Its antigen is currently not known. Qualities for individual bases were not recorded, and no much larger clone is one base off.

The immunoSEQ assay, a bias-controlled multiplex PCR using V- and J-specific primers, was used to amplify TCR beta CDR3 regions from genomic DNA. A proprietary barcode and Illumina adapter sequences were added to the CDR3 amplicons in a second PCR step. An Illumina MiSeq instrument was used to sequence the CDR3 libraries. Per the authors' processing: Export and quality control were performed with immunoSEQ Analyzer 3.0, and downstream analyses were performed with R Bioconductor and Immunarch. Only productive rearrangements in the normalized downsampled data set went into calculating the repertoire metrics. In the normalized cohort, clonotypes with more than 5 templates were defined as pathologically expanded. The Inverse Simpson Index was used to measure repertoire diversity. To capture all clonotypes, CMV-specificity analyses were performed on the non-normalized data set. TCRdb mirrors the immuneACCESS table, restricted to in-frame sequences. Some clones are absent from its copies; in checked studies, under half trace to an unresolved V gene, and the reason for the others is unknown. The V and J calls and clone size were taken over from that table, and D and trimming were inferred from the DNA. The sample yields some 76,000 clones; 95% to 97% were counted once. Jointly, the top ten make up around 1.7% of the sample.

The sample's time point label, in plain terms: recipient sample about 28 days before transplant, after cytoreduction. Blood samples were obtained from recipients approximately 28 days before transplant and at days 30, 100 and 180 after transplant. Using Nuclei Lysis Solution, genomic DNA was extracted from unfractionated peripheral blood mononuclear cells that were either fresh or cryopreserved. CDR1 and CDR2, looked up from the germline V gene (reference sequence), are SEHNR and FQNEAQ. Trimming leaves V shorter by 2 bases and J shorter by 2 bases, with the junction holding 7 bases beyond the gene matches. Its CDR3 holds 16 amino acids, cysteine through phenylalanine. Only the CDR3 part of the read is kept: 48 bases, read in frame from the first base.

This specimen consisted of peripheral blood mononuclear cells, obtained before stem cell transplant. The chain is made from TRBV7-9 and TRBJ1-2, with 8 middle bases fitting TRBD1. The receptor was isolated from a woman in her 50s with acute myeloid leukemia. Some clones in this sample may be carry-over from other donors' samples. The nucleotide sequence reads TGTGCCAGCAGCTTATCCCGGACAGGGTTCAACTATGGCTACACCTTC. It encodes CASSLSRTGFNYGYTF.